A single sample is the source of the 11 T cell receptor beta chains below, sequenced in a study of siplizumab effects on memory and regulatory T cells (dated by TCRdb to 2018 to 2020). Libraries were built with the immunoSEQ multiplex PCR assay. Drawn from immuneACCESS, this table holds only the in-frame rearrangements with V and J called that TCRdb kept. Clones are partly lost; checked studies trace under half to an unresolved V gene and leave the rest unexplained. Recorded for this sample are approximately 82,000 clones; approximately 86% of them occurred a single time. Of the sample, approximately 1.4% is held by the ten largest clones. The sequenced sample consisted of Tregs sorted from blood. These receptors all come from a human donor in good health.

This clone appeared a few times. Other DNA sequences within the sample encode an identical CDR3. The V and J genes are TRBV5-1 and TRBJ1-2; D unresolved. Germline-derived CDR1 and CDR2 are SGHRS and YFSETQ. V lost 4 bases to trimming and J lost 0 bases, with 10 bases between them. The CDR3 is 14 residues long. The CDR3 DNA is TGCGCCAGCAGCCCAGAGTTAGCTAACTATGGCTACACCTTC. Protein product: CASSPELANYGYTF. The complete variable domain, with remaining parts taken from reference TRBV5-1 and TRBJ1-2, reads KAGVTQTPRYLIKTRGQQVTLSCSPISGHRSVSWYQQTPGQGLQFLFEYFSETQRNKGNFPGRFSGRQFSNSRSEMNVSTLELGDSALYLCASSPELANYGYTFGSGTRLTVV.

This clone has at least ten counts. The rearrangement uses TRBV6-1 and TRBJ2-3, with D unresolved. Germline V gives CDR1 MNHNS, CDR2 SASEGT. Trimming removed 4 bases from V and 2 bases from J, with 7 bases in between. This CDR3 has 13 amino acids. Written as DNA, the CDR3 is TGTGCCAGCAGTGCTCAGGACACAGATACGCAGTATTTT. It translates to CASSAQDTDTQYF.

This sequence joins TRBV5-1 and TRBJ2-3; D remains unclear. V was clipped by 10 bases and J by 6 bases, with 6 bases between them. Germline loops: CDR1 SGHRS, CDR2 YFSETQ. This CDR3 contains 9 residues. CDR3: CAPADTQYF. The CDR3 DNA follows: TGCGCCCCGGCGGATACGCAGTATTTT.

CDR3 coding DNA: TGTGCCAGCAGCTTATCAGTACTAGCGGGGGTAGAGACCCAGTACTTC. The encoded protein is CASSLSVLAGVETQYF. The chain links TRBV7-2 to TRBJ2-5, with TRBD2 identical over 11 bases. V shed 2 bases, J shed 4 bases, and the junction held 6 bases outside the gene matches. Germline loops: CDR1 SGHTA, CDR2 FQGNSA. The CDR3 runs to 16 residues.

A single count supports this clone. The junction and the germline gene differ at one end; a read error may be behind it. The gene calls are TRBV2 and TRBJ2-7, with no clear D. The V gene's germline CDR1 is SNHLY and CDR2 FYNNEI. This CDR3 comprises 15 residues. DNA of the CDR3: TGTGCCAGCGGTGATATACTCAGAGGAAGCTACGAGCAGTACTTC. Its protein is CASGDILRGSYEQYF. Complete variable domain (other parts from reference TRBV2 and TRBJ2-7): EPEVTQTPSHQVTQMGQEVILRCVPISNHLYFYWYRQILGQKVEFLVSFYNNEISEKSEIFDDQFSVERPDGSNFTLKIRSTKLEDSAMYFCASGDILRGSYEQYFGPGTRLTVT.

This sequence joins TRBV27 and TRBJ2-2, with no clear D. V was trimmed by 3 bases and J by 0 bases, leaving 11 bases between them. Germline V CDR1 and CDR2: MNHEY, SMNVEV (reference sequence). The CDR3 is made up of 16 amino acids. CDR3 amino acids: CASSFWVSSNTGELFF. The CDR3 nucleotides are TGTGCCAGCAGTTTCTGGGTTAGCTCGAACACCGGGGAGCTGTTTTTT.

This clone showed up just once. The gene calls are TRBV12-5 and TRBJ2-6; D gene uncertain. V shed 0 bases and J shed 2 bases, with 5 bases lying between them. Germline V CDR1 and CDR2: LGHNT, FRNRAP. The CDR3 is 15 amino acids. DNA for the CDR3: TGTGCTAGTGGTTTGGTTAACCCTGGGGCCAACGTCCTGACTTTC. It yields the protein CASGLVNPGANVLTF. The variable domain in full, with the rest retrieved from reference TRBV12-5 and TRBJ2-6, is DARVTQTPRHKVTEMGQEVTMRCQPILGHNTVFWYRQTMMQGLELLAYFRNRAPLDDSGMPKDRFSAEMPDATLATLKIQPSEPRDSAVYFCASGLVNPGANVLTFGAGSRLTVL.

This chain connects TRBV7-3 to TRBJ2-3; D is unclear. The CDR3 spans 11 residues. V was trimmed by 4 bases and J by 7 bases, leaving 6 bases between them. Germline V gives CDR1 SGHTA, CDR2 FQGTGA. The CDR3: CASSSSHTQYF. CDR3 sequence (DNA): TGTGCCAGCAGCTCTTCACATACGCAGTATTTT.

The genes are TRBV7-9 and TRBJ2-7, with unresolved D. CDR1 and CDR2 (germline): SEHNR, FQNEAQ (reference sequence). This CDR3 has 14 amino acids. Between the trimmed V and J ends, which lost 0 bases and 3 bases, there was a span of 9 bases. The DNA of the CDR3 is TGTGCCAGCAGCTTAGCGGTAGGGTTCTACGAGCAGTACTTC. Amino acids: CASSLAVGFYEQYF.

This chain links TRBV6-1 with TRBJ1-1; no clear D. The CDR3 runs 10 residues. Trimming shortened V by 8 bases and J by 6 bases, and 7 bases separated the two germline ends. Germline V gene lookup returns CDR1 MNHNS and CDR2 SASEGT. DNA for the CDR3: TGTGCCAGCGGAACGGCTGAAGCTTTCTTT. This sequence encodes CASGTAEAFF.

V and J are TRBV27 and TRBJ2-3; 9 bases are shared with TRBD2. There are 17 residues in the CDR3. The J segment lost 2 bases and the V segment lost 3 bases, leaving 9 bases of the junction unmatched. In germline, CDR1 is MNHEY, CDR2 SMNVEV (reference sequence). The CDR3 region has the DNA TGTGCCAGCAGTTTTGTGCGGGCGGGGGGGCACACAGATACGCAGTATTTT. Protein product: CASSFVRAGGHTDTQYF.